This T cell receptor beta chain emerged from a study of shared clonotypes between healthy human individuals. Looking at the study overall: The plates for each donor numbered three CD4 naive, three CD4 memory, two CD8 naive and one CD8 memory.

Sequencing was performed with immunoSEQ multiplex PCR; in TCRdb, only in-frame clones are kept and a portion is missing. Among fewer than 400,000 clones listed, under 80% were seen once. The V gene end was trimmed by 2 bases and the J gene end by 7 bases; junction bases not matched to a gene: 16. The CDR3 loop spans 17 amino acids. Germline V CDR1 and CDR2: SEHNR, FQNEAQ (reference sequence). The specimen sequenced was memory CD4+ T cells sorted from blood. Subset denoted: CD45RA-negative fraction. This TCR derives from a man in his thirties or forties in good health. The chain employs TRBV7-9 and TRBJ2-5; TRBD2 matches at 7 bases. CDR3 DNA sequence: TGTGCCAGCAGCTTAAAACCCGGGACTCTCCCGGGGGGGACCCAGTACTTC. Protein: CASSLKPGTLPGGTQYF.